These 12 T cell receptor beta chains share one sample of origin, sequenced in a study of cytotoxic CD8 clonotypes in ibrutinib-treated CLL. The assay was immunoSEQ multiplex PCR, and TCRdb's table has in-frame clones only and misses some. The repertoire has approximately 350,000 clones, approximately 67% of them found once; the top ten carry around 6.5%. The input for sequencing was PBMCs, taken after 36 months of ibrutinib treatment. The receptors derive from a human donor with chronic lymphocytic leukemia.

The CDR3 DNA follows: TGTGCCAGCAGTTCCGTACAGGGAGACCAGCCCCAGCATTTT. Its translation is CASSSVQGDQPQHF. The chain employs TRBV27 and TRBJ1-5; tentatively, D is TRBD1 (6 bases). V was cut by 4 bases and J by 7 bases, with 14 bases left in between. This CDR3 has 14 amino acids. Looked up from germline, CDR1 is MNHEY and CDR2 is SMNVEV (reference sequence).

The rearrangement joins TRBV7-2 to TRBJ2-3, with D unclear. The ends were cut back, 2 bases at V and 6 bases at J, with 9 bases in the middle. The CDR3 covers 13 residues. Per germline, CDR1 SGHTA and CDR2 FQGNSA. The CDR3 loop is CASSLSGLDTQYF. The DNA for the CDR3 is TGTGCCAGCAGCTTATCTGGGCTGGATACGCAGTATTTT.

This clone was counted a single time. V gene TRBV4-2 combines with J gene TRBJ2-7; no clear D gene. Germline loops: CDR1 LGHNA, CDR2 YNFKEQ. The CDR3 spans 11 residues. V was clipped by 4 bases and J by 3 bases, with 4 bases between them. CDR3 coding DNA: TGTGCCAGCAGCCTAGGCTACGAGCAGTACTTC. Translation gives CASSLGYEQYF.

V and J are TRBV9 and TRBJ1-2, with unresolved D. The CDR3 totals 11 residues. Germline V gives CDR1 SGDLS, CDR2 YYNGEE. V dropped 5 bases and J dropped 2 bases, with 4 bases sitting between them. CDR3 in amino acids: CASSLNYGYTF. The CDR3 nucleotides read TGTGCCAGCAGTTTAAACTATGGCTACACCTTC.

The chain links TRBV4-2 to TRBJ2-3; D is undetermined. The CDR3 has 14 residues. V lost 2 bases and J 2 bases, leaving 8 bases between the germline ends. Germline values: CDR1 LGHNA, CDR2 YNFKEQ. The CDR3 sequence: CASSQTFSTDTQYF. The CDR3 DNA follows: TGTGCCAGCAGCCAAACCTTCTCCACAGATACGCAGTATTTT.

The chain links TRBV6-5 to TRBJ1-1, with D possibly matching TRBD1 (5 bases). This CDR3 spans 16 amino acids. Germline lookup yields CDR1 MNHEY and CDR2 SVGAGI. Trimming removed 1 base from V and 2 bases from J, with 14 bases in between. The CDR3 DNA follows: TGTGCCAGCAGTTACTTTAGCTCGTGGGACAACACTGAAGCTTTCTTT. As protein: CASSYFSSWDNTEAFF.

The rearrangement joins TRBV7-2 to TRBJ2-7; D remains ambiguous. Trimming removed 6 bases at V and 1 base at J, with 10 bases between. Germline assignment: CDR1 SGHTA and CDR2 FQGNSA. The length of the CDR3 is 13 residues. In nucleotides, the CDR3 is TGTGCCAGCAGTGGACGGATGTCCTACGAGCAGTACTTC. It encodes CASSGRMSYEQYF.

This clone was detected only a few times. The chain links TRBV2 to TRBJ1-3; D is uncertain. The CDR3 is 12 amino acids. Per germline, CDR1 SNHLY and CDR2 FYNNEI. The V end lost 9 bases, the J end lost 0 bases, and 6 bases lay between the germline ends. The CDR3 region is CASGSSGNTIYF. The CDR3 DNA reads TGTGCCAGTGGGAGCTCTGGAAACACCATATATTTT. Combining the CDR3 with reference TRBV2 and TRBJ1-3 gives the whole variable domain EPEVTQTPSHQVTQMGQEVILRCVPISNHLYFYWYRQILGQKVEFLVSFYNNEISEKSEIFDDQFSVERPDGSNFTLKIRSTKLEDSAMYFCASGSSGNTIYFGEGSWLTVV.

The chain joins TRBV4-1 to TRBJ2-5; tentatively, D is TRBD1 (5 bases). V lost 0 bases to trimming and J lost 1 base, with 12 bases between them. Germline CDR1 and CDR2: MGHRA and YSYEKL. The CDR3 is 16 residues long. The CDR3 loop is CASSQDPTRVQETQYF. The DNA for the CDR3 is TGCGCCAGCAGCCAAGATCCTACCAGGGTCCAAGAGACCCAGTACTTC.

The chain employs TRBV28 and TRBJ1-2; TRBD1 might be the D (5 bases). Germline loops: CDR1 MDHEN, CDR2 SYDVKM. CDR3 length: 14 residues. Trimming took 6 bases from V and 4 from J, leaving 15 bases between them. The CDR3 here is CASSPGHAFYGYTF. The CDR3 nucleotides are TGTGCCAGCAGCCCTGGACATGCCTTCTATGGCTACACCTTC.

The chain couples TRBV6-1 to TRBJ1-6; a possible D gene is TRBD1 (6 bases). The germline V gene encodes CDR1 MNHNS and CDR2 SASEGT. This CDR3 has 14 residues. Trimming pared 10 bases from V and 6 bases from J, leaving 16 bases between. CDR3 sequence reads: CATAGGQGNSPLHF. In DNA, the CDR3 is TGTGCCACGGCGGGGGGGCAGGGTAATTCACCCCTCCACTTT.

The table lists this clone with a few counts. The chain is built from TRBV18 and TRBJ1-2, with TRBD1 identical over 8 bases. The CDR3 is 13 amino acids. V was clipped by 4 bases and J by 8 bases; unmatched bases: 6. Germline V gene data show CDR1 as KGHSH and CDR2 as LQKENI. In nucleotides, the CDR3 is TGTGCCAGCTCACACGGACAGGGTGGCGGCTACACCTTC. Translated, it gives CASSHGQGGGYTF. Supplemented by reference TRBV18 and TRBJ1-2, the full variable domain reads NAGVMQNPRHLVRRRGQEARLRCSPMKGHSHVYWYRQLPEEGLKFMVYLQKENIIDESGMPKERFSAEFPKEGPSILRIQQVVRGDSAAYFCASSHGQGGGYTFGSGTRLTVV.